This TCR beta chain was captured by sequencing in a study of T cell responses to AZD1222 COVID-19 vaccine. Findings of the study overall: White British donors predominated, females outnumbered males, and clonal diversity was possibly underestimated.

Germline CDR1 is SEHNR and CDR2 is FQNEAQ (reference sequence). CDR3 length: 14 amino acids. The junction had 4 bases not matched to a gene; V was cut back by 5 bases and J by 4 bases. Sequencing was performed with immunoSEQ multiplex PCR; in TCRdb, only in-frame clones are kept and a portion is missing. The repertoire holds approximately 79,000 clones, with approximately 83% as singletons. As concerns this clone: Its antigen remains unidentified.

The material sequenced was peripheral blood, taken on day 0 of AZD1222 vaccination. The receptor was isolated from an adult in good health. V gene TRBV7-9 combines with J gene TRBJ2-5; 10 bases are a match to TRBD1. This CDR3 is CASSRDRGLETQYF. The CDR3, as DNA: TGTGCCAGCAGCCGAGACAGGGGGCTAGAGACCCAGTACTTC.